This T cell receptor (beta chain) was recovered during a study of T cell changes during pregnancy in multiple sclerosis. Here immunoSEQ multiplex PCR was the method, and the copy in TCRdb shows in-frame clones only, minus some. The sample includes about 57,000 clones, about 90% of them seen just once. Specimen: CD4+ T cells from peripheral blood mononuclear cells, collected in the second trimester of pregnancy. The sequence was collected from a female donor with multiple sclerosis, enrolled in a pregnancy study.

The CDR3 DNA is TGTGCCAGCAGTTACAGGAGGGGAACGAACACCGGGGAGCTGTTTTTT. This gives the protein CASSYRRGTNTGELFF. The V gene is TRBV6-5, the J gene TRBJ2-2, with D tentatively TRBD2 (6 bases). Per the germline V gene, CDR1 is MNHEY and CDR2 is SVGAGI. This CDR3 has 16 residues. Trimming left V 2 bases short and J 0 bases short, with 10 bases between.